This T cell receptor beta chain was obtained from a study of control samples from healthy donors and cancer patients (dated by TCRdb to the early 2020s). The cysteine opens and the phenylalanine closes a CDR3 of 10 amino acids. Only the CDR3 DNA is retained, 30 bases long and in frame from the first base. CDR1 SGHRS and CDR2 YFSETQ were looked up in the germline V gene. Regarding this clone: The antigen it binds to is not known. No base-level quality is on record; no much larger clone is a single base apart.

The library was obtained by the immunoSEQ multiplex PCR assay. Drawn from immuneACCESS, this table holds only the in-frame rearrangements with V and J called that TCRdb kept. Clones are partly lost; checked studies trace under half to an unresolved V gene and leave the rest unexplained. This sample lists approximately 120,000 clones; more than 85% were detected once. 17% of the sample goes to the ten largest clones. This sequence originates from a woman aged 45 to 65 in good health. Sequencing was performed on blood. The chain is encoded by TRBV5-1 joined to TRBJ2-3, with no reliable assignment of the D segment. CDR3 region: CPERTDTQYF. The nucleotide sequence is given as TGCCCCGAGAGGACAGATACGCAGTATTTT. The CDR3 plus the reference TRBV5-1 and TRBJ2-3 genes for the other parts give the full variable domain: KAGVTQTPRYLIKTRGQQVTLSCSPISGHRSVSWYQQTPGQGLQFLFEYFSETQRNKGNFPGRFSGRQFSNSRSEMNVSTLELGDSALYLCPERTDTQYFGPGTRLTVL.